These T cell receptor beta chains were read from a single sample in a study of blood T cell repertoires in COVID-19. This table comes from immunoSEQ multiplex PCR, and its TCRdb copy is limited to in-frame clones, with some not included. The data contain 120,000 to 150,000 clones, 80% to 90% of them singletons. Sequencing was done on a sample of peripheral blood. These receptors came from a woman aged 55-70 years with acute or convalescent COVID-19. The CDR3 runs from the conserved cysteine through the conserved F or W. A D gene is named only where the DNA matches it firmly. A row's size may be missing; if present it is once, few, many or a size class.

v_call	clone_size	j_call	d_call	cdr3_nt	cdr3_aa
TRBV7-2	few	TRBJ2-3	TRBD2	TGTGCCAGCAGCACAGCGGGGGATAGCACAGATACGCAGTATTTT	CASSTAGDSTDTQYF
TRBV5-1	NA	TRBJ2-5	TRBD1	TGCGCCAGCAGCTACCACCTCTTAGGACAGGGGGCGTTTCAAGAGACCCAGTACTTC	CASSYHLLGQGAFQETQYF
TRBV4-1	NA	TRBJ1-3	NA	TGCGCCAGCAGCCAAGACCGGGGGGCTGGAAACACCATATATTTT	CASSQDRGAGNTIYF
TRBV29-1	NA	TRBJ1-1	NA	TGCAGCGTTCTGGTAGCAACTGAAGCTTTCTTT	CSVLVATEAFF
TRBV6-5	NA	TRBJ2-5	TRBD1	TGTGCCAGCAGTTACTCGGGGACAGGCCAAGAGACCCAGTACTTC	CASSYSGTGQETQYF
TRBV7-9	NA	TRBJ1-4	TRBD1	TGTGCCAGCAGCGGGACGGACAGGGTTAATGAAAAACTGTTTTTT	CASSGTDRVNEKLFF
TRBV5-1	NA	TRBJ2-7	TRBD1	TGCGCCAGCAGCCCGGTCGACAGGGGGCTCTCCTACGAGCAGTACTTC	CASSPVDRGLSYEQYF
TRBV6-5	NA	TRBJ1-3	NA	TGTGCCAGCGGGAGCTCTGGAAACACCATATATTTT	CASGSSGNTIYF
TRBV3-1/TRBV3-2	NA	TRBJ2-5	NA	TGTGCCAGCAGCCCCGTCGCTGGTAGGGGGCAAGAGACCCAGTACTTC	CASSPVAGRGQETQYF
TRBV28	NA	TRBJ1-2	TRBD1	TGTGCCAGCAGTGGGGGACAGGGGGCGCCTGGCTACACCTTC	CASSGGQGAPGYTF
TRBV4-3	NA	TRBJ2-7	TRBD2	TGCGCCAGCAGCCCAGACTCTAGCGGGGGTCCCTACGAGCAGTACTTC	CASSPDSSGGPYEQYF
TRBV7-2	NA	TRBJ2-3	NA	TGTGCCAGCAGCTTAGCGGCGGCTCACACAGATACGCAGTATTTT	CASSLAAAHTDTQYF
TRBV18	NA	TRBJ2-3	NA	TGTGCCAGCTCTGACCCACGGGCAGATACGCAGTATTTT	CASSDPRADTQYF
TRBV7-7	NA	TRBJ1-1	TRBD1	TGTGCTAGCAGCTTCGACAGGGTGTTGAACACTGAAGCTTTCTTT	CASSFDRVLNTEAFF
TRBV10-3	NA	TRBJ2-7	TRBD1	TGTGCCATCAGTGGGGGGGACAGGGTTGGCTACGAGCAGTACTTC	CAISGGDRVGYEQYF
TRBV19	NA	TRBJ2-3	NA	TGTGCCACCGGCCCGACTCGAGCCCTCAGTGTGGATACGCAGTATTTT	CATGPTRALSVDTQYF
TRBV6-5	NA	TRBJ1-5	NA	TGTGCCAGCACCACGGTCGAGGGTCAGCCCCAGCATTTT	CASTTVEGQPQHF